This T cell receptor beta chain was retrieved from a study of Ad26.COV2.S vaccination and SARS-CoV-2 variants. Study as a whole: Within the COV1001 Ad26.COV2.S trial arm, the donor was enrolled. Study outcomes and limitations: Recipients of either vaccine or placebo displayed similar breadth of non-spike TCRs.

Treatment in this sample: approximately 18 received Ad26.COV2.S at low or high dose, single or two shots; about 5 received placebo; per-sample allocation not given. Day 63 after the first vaccine or placebo injection was the time point for sampling. Adults aged 18-55 years in Boston included the donor. Of note for this clone: Its matching antigen is unknown.

Repertoires were generated with immunoSEQ multiplex PCR, while TCRdb's copy carries only in-frame clones and drops some. The table includes hundreds of thousands of clones, 89% detected once. This clonotype originated in a person aged 18 to 59 who received the Ad26.COV2.S COVID-19 vaccine or a placebo. The sequencing used peripheral blood, collected in a trial of Ad26.COV2.S vaccine versus placebo.

CDR3 DNA: TGCGCCAGCTCAACCATAAGCGAGCAGTACTTC. It yields the protein CASSTISEQYF. The genes are TRBV4-1 and TRBJ2-7, with D unresolved. V was cut by 8 bases and J by 6 bases, with 11 bases left in between. The CDR3 is 11 amino acids. From germline, CDR1 is MGHRA and CDR2 YSYEKL.